This TCR beta chain comes out of a study of blood T cell repertoires in COVID-19. Using immunoSEQ multiplex PCR, the repertoire was profiled, and TCRdb retains in-frame clones only, with some absent. The sample records 100,000 to 150,000 clones, about 86% being singletons. The CDR3 totals 12 residues. V was shortened by 8 bases and J by 0 bases, with 8 bases between the two germline ends. Germline V gene sequence: CDR1 MNHEY, CDR2 SVGAGI. The chain joins TRBV6-5 to TRBJ2-7; D gene uncertain. The receptor was isolated from a man in his forties with acute COVID-19. The sequenced sample consisted of PBMCs or T cells enriched from blood (not recorded which). CDR3 nucleotides: TGTGCCAGCTCCCCCAGCTCCTACGAGCAGTACTTC. Residues: CASSPSSYEQYF.